One sample yielded the 17 T cell receptor beta chains listed below, sequenced in a study of T cell changes during pregnancy in multiple sclerosis. Sequencing used immunoSEQ multiplex PCR; TCRdb keeps in-frame clones, though not all of them. Of approximately 49,000 clones listed, approximately 92% are singletons. Here the sequenced sample was CD4+ T cells from peripheral blood mononuclear cells, taken in the second trimester of pregnancy. The receptors shown here come from a female donor in good health, enrolled as a control in a pregnancy study.

This sequence joins TRBV14 and TRBJ2-7; D may be TRBD2 (6 bases). CDR1 SGHDN and CDR2 FVKESK come from the germline V gene. The CDR3 has 12 amino acids. V was shortened by 0 bases and J by 7 bases, with 7 bases between the two germline ends. In DNA, the CDR3 is TGTGCCAGCAGCCAAGATCGGGGGGAGCAGTACTTC. Translated: CASSQDRGEQYF.

In DNA, the CDR3 is TGTGCCAGCAGTTCCATTGCTAGCGAGGTCTACGAGCAGTACTTC. It specifies CASSSIASEVYEQYF. The chain carries TRBV27 and TRBJ2-7, with a tentative D call TRBD2 (6 bases). This CDR3 has 15 residues. V shed 4 bases and J shed 3 bases, with 16 bases lying between them. Germline assignment: CDR1 MNHEY and CDR2 SMNVEV (reference sequence).

The rearrangement joins TRBV27 to TRBJ2-7; weak D call: TRBD2 (5 bases). Germline assignment: CDR1 MNHEY and CDR2 SMNVEV (reference sequence). CDR3 length: 13 amino acids. V was cut by 2 bases and J by 2 bases, with 7 bases left in between. The CDR3: CASSLAEAYEQYF. CDR3 coding DNA: TGTGCCAGCAGTTTAGCGGAGGCCTACGAGCAGTACTTC.

The chain couples TRBV5-5 to TRBJ2-5; no clear D gene. V was trimmed by 3 bases and J by 5 bases, leaving 8 bases between them. This CDR3 is 12 amino acids long. CDR1 is SGHKS, CDR2 YYEKEE, per germline (reference sequence). CDR3 DNA sequence: TGTGCCAGCAGCTCGGTCATTGAGACCCAGTACTTC. The encoded protein is CASSSVIETQYF.

The chain is built from TRBV7-6 and TRBJ2-5; 10 bases are shared with TRBD1. The J call may be incorrect, as the DNA end agrees better with TRBJ2-7. Germline V gives CDR1 SGHVS, CDR2 FNYEAQ. This CDR3 region has 15 residues. The CDR3 nucleotides read TGTGCCAGCAGCTTTACCGGGACAGGGGACTACGAGCAGTACTTC. Its protein is CASSFTGTGDYEQYF.

The chain links TRBV6-1 to TRBJ2-7, with D perhaps matching TRBD2 (7 bases). Trimming shortened V by 2 bases and J by 0 bases, and 20 bases separated the two germline ends. This CDR3 comprises 18 residues. The germline V gene encodes CDR1 MNHNS and CDR2 SASEGT. The CDR3 bases are TGTGCCAGCAGTGAATGGGTCCCCGGGGGGCAACCCTCCTACGAGCAGTACTTC. Its translation is CASSEWVPGGQPSYEQYF.

This chain connects TRBV15 to TRBJ2-3; 10 bases line up with TRBD2. J lost 1 base, V lost 4 bases, and 8 bases had no gene match. The CDR3 covers 17 residues. Germline V gives CDR1 LNHNV, CDR2 YYDKDF (reference sequence). CDR3: CATSNPPGTSGTDTQYF. The CDR3 DNA follows: TGTGCCACCAGCAACCCCCCCGGGACTAGCGGCACAGATACGCAGTATTTT.

The chain uses TRBV6-5 and TRBJ2-7; no clear D. CDR1 MNHEY and CDR2 SVGAGI come from the germline V gene. Trimming pared 0 bases from V and 6 bases from J, leaving 18 bases between. The CDR3 has 16 residues. CDR3 region: CASSYSINAENTEQYF. CDR3 DNA sequence: TGTGCCAGCAGTTACTCGATCAATGCGGAGAACACCGAGCAGTACTTC.

This clone has more than one count but fewer than ten. This chain uses TRBV28 with TRBJ1-5; a weak D match, TRBD1 (6 bases). The CDR3 consists of 16 residues. Germline-derived CDR1 and CDR2 are MDHEN and SYDVKM. V dropped 7 bases and J dropped 1 base, with 17 bases sitting between them. This chain's CDR3 is CASTKQGSRSNQPQHF. The CDR3 region has the DNA TGTGCCAGCACCAAACAGGGCTCGAGGAGCAATCAGCCCCAGCATTTT.

The chain uses TRBV28 and TRBJ1-1; perhaps TRBD1 as D (6 bases). Germline CDR1 MDHEN, CDR2 SYDVKM. CDR3 size: 15 residues. Trimming removed 4 bases at V and 5 bases at J, with 17 bases between. CDR3 loop: CASSSPGTIVTEAFF. The CDR3 region has the DNA TGTGCCAGCAGTTCCCCCGGGACAATAGTAACTGAAGCTTTCTTT.

V usage is TRBV19 and J usage is TRBJ2-7; D possibly corresponds to TRBD2 (6 bases). The CDR3 is 13 residues long. V shed 6 bases and J shed 5 bases, with 14 bases lying between them. Per the germline V gene, CDR1 is LNHDA and CDR2 is SQIVND (reference sequence). CDR3: CASRGWGGDEQYF. In nucleotides, the CDR3 is TGTGCCAGTAGAGGTTGGGGAGGCGACGAGCAGTACTTC.

The chain carries TRBV2 and TRBJ2-7; D not resolved. Deletions cut 4 bases from V and 4 bases from J, with 14 bases between. The CDR3 consists of 14 residues. Germline V lookup: CDR1 SNHLY, CDR2 FYNNEI. CDR3 nucleotides: TGTGCCAGCAGTGTCTTTGGGTCCGGGTACGAGCAGTACTTC. It specifies CASSVFGSGYEQYF.

This chain joins TRBV7-2 and TRBJ2-1, with 13 nucleotides matching TRBD2. This CDR3 comprises 19 residues. The V gene end was trimmed by 5 bases and the J gene end by 4 bases; junction bases not matched to a gene: 14. Per the germline V gene, CDR1 is SGHTA and CDR2 is FQGNSA. This chain's CDR3 is CASSLDGLAGAPTYNEQFF. DNA for the CDR3: TGTGCCAGCAGCCTGGACGGACTAGCGGGAGCGCCAACTTACAATGAGCAGTTCTTC. Variable domain in full (rest from reference TRBV7-2 and TRBJ2-1): GAGVSQSPSNKVTEKGKDVELRCDPISGHTALYWYRQSLGQGLEFLIYFQGNSAPDKSGLPSDRFSAERTGGSVSTLTIQRTQQEDSAVYLCASSLDGLAGAPTYNEQFFGPGTRLTVL.

The chain carries TRBV4-1 and TRBJ1-5; possibly TRBD1 for D (5 bases). The CDR3 consists of 17 residues. V lost 6 bases, J lost 3 bases, and 21 bases lay in between. CDR1 and CDR2 (germline): MGHRA, YSYEKL. The CDR3 sequence is CASSLGRFTGDNQPQHF. The DNA of the CDR3 is TGCGCCAGCAGTCTAGGAAGGTTTACAGGAGACAATCAGCCCCAGCATTTT.

The chain couples TRBV27 to TRBJ2-1; tentatively, D is TRBD1 (7 bases). This CDR3 comprises 16 residues. Trimming shortened V by 2 bases and J by 0 bases, and 11 bases separated the two germline ends. Germline-derived CDR1 and CDR2 are MNHEY and SMNVEV (reference sequence). CDR3 region: CASSLAGQRSYNEQFF. CDR3 DNA: TGTGCCAGCAGTTTAGCGGGACAGCGCTCCTACAATGAGCAGTTCTTC.

Comment on this clone: The same CDR3 can be traced to other DNA sequences in this sample. This chain uses TRBV20-1 with TRBJ2-5; D is unresolved. The CDR3 length is 11 residues. The germline V and J ends were trimmed by 6 bases and 0 bases, with 5 bases remaining between them. Germline V gene data show CDR1 as DFQATT and CDR2 as SNEGSKA (reference sequence). CDR3 DNA sequence: TGCAGTGCGAGTGACCAAGAGACCCAGTACTTC. Amino acid sequence: CSASDQETQYF.

The CDR3 spells CAISSWTMGSNYGYTF. CDR3 coding DNA: TGTGCCATCAGTTCCTGGACAATGGGGTCTAACTATGGCTACACCTTC. The V call is TRBV10-3, the J call TRBJ1-2; a weak D match, TRBD1 (5 bases). CDR3 length: 16 residues. Germline CDR1 ENHRY, CDR2 SYGVKD. V lost 5 bases to trimming and J lost 0 bases, with 16 bases between them.